This is a list of T cell receptor beta chains from one sample in a study of vaccination effects on CD4 cells after COVID-19. Their antigen targets remain unknown. Only in-frame clones appear in the TCRdb table, and some are missing; sequencing was by immunoSEQ multiplex PCR. In the table there are tens of thousands of clones, roughly three quarters of which are singletons. Specimen: CD4+ T cells from PBMCs cultured with HCoV-OC43 spike peptides, collected before COVID-19 vaccination. These receptors came from a human donor who received a COVID-19 vaccine. Each CDR3 is given with its conserved first and last residue. A D gene is named only where the DNA matches it firmly. Clone size is stated in some rows and not others, as once, few, many or a class when expanded.

D	V	size	J	CDR3	DNA
.	TRBV7-9	.	TRBJ2-1	CVAGGAMDEQFF	TGTGTAGCAGGGGGGGCTATGGATGAGCAGTTCTTC
TRBD2	TRBV9	.	TRBJ2-3	CASSSDSGGADTQYF	TGTGCCAGCAGCTCTGATAGCGGGGGCGCAGATACGCAGTATTTT
.	TRBV9	.	TRBJ1-1	CASSVAGTLNTEAFF	TGTGCCAGCAGCGTCGCCGGGACATTGAACACTGAAGCTTTCTTT
.	TRBV6-5	.	TRBJ1-2	CASRTGYGYTF	TGTGCCAGCAGGACGGGCTATGGCTACACCTTC
.	TRBV30	few	TRBJ1-5	CAWNRDYQPQHF	TGTGCCTGGAACAGGGATTATCAGCCCCAGCATTTT
.	TRBV18	once	TRBJ1-2	CASSPQRGYTF	TGTGCCAGCTCCCCTCAGAGGGGCTACACCTTC
TRBD1	TRBV5-1	once	TRBJ2-5	CASSFDRAETQYF	TGCGCCAGCAGCTTTGACAGGGCAGAGACCCAGTACTTC
.	TRBV3-1/TRBV3-2	.	TRBJ1-5	CASSNSDQPQHF	TGTGCCAGCAGCAATTCAGACCAGCCCCAGCATTTT
.	TRBV4-1	.	TRBJ1-4	CASSQVSRGLSEKLFF	TGCGCCAGCAGCCAAGTATCGCGGGGGTTGAGCGAAAAACTGTTTTTT
.	TRBV7-9	once	TRBJ1-2	CASSSLGGSLYYGYTF	TGTGCCAGCAGCTCCCTGGGAGGTAGCCTGTACTATGGCTACACCTTC
.	TRBV6-5	.	TRBJ1-4	CASSSRPERDGEKLFF	TGTGCCAGCAGTTCCCGTCCAGAAAGGGACGGTGAAAAACTGTTTTTT
.	TRBV19	few	TRBJ1-1	CASSIQRNTEAFF	TGTGCCAGTAGTATACAGAGGAACACTGAAGCTTTCTTT
TRBD1	TRBV6-5	.	TRBJ1-2	CASSYSGTGPGYGYTF	TGTGCCAGCAGTTACTCGGGGACAGGGCCTGGCTATGGCTACACCTTC
.	TRBV4-2	.	TRBJ2-5	CASSQPTIQETQYF	TGTGCCAGCAGCCAACCGACGATCCAAGAGACCCAGTACTTC
TRBD1	TRBV5-4	.	TRBJ2-1	CASSSAGQGGNEQFF	TGTGCCAGCAGCTCCGCCGGACAGGGAGGCAATGAGCAGTTCTTC
.	TRBV6-2/TRBV6-3	.	TRBJ1-4	CASTPGRGNEKLFF	TGTGCCAGCACCCCGGGGAGGGGGAATGAAAAACTGTTTTTT
.	TRBV6-5	.	TRBJ1-1	CASTTGFPNTEAFF	TGTGCCAGCACCACAGGGTTTCCGAACACTGAAGCTTTCTTT
TRBD1	TRBV25-1	.	TRBJ2-2	CASSEWTGGTGELFF	TGTGCCAGCAGTGAGTGGACAGGGGGCACCGGGGAGCTGTTTTTT
TRBD1	TRBV7-3	.	TRBJ2-1	CASSFTGVDNEQFF	TGTGCCAGCAGCTTCACAGGGGTGGACAATGAGCAGTTCTTC
.	TRBV2	once	TRBJ2-1	CASSEEGRGSYNEQFF	TGTGCCAGCAGTGAAGAGGGAAGGGGCTCCTACAATGAGCAGTTCTTC
.	TRBV18	.	TRBJ1-5	CASSPGGNQPQHF	TGTGCCAGCTCACCGGGGGGGAATCAGCCCCAGCATTTT
TRBD2	TRBV9	.	TRBJ2-2	CASSVGAAGGFTGELFF	TGTGCCAGCAGCGTAGGCGCAGCGGGGGGTTTCACCGGGGAGCTGTTTTTT
.	TRBV29-1	.	TRBJ1-2	CSVRVGQSDHYGYTF	TGCAGCGTGCGTGTCGGACAATCGGATCACTATGGCTACACCTTC
TRBD1	TRBV6-5	.	TRBJ1-6	CASSYIGTGDSPLHF	TGTGCCAGCAGTTACATTGGGACAGGGGATTCACCCCTCCACTTT
TRBD1	TRBV11-3	.	TRBJ1-3	CASSLTGAGNTIYF	TGTGCCAGCAGCTTAACAGGGGCTGGAAACACCATATATTTT
TRBD2	TRBV18	.	TRBJ2-1	CASSLGTSGGNEQFF	TGTGCCAGCTCACTAGGGACTAGCGGTGGCAATGAGCAGTTCTTC
.	TRBV30	.	TRBJ1-2	CAWRKINYGYTF	TGTGCCTGGAGGAAGATTAACTATGGCTACACCTTC
TRBD1	TRBV7-2	few	TRBJ1-5	CASSLTGGSNQPQHF	TGTGCCAGCAGCCTCACAGGGGGGAGCAATCAGCCCCAGCATTTT
.	TRBV7-2	.	TRBJ2-3	CASSLGWLATDTQYF	TGTGCCAGCAGCTTAGGGTGGTTGGCCACAGATACGCAGTATTTT
TRBD2	TRBV20-1	.	TRBJ2-1	CSASRASGGGSYNEQFF	TGCAGTGCTAGTAGGGCTAGCGGGGGGGGGTCCTACAATGAGCAGTTCTTC
TRBD2	TRBV5-8	.	TRBJ2-3	CASSQTGTSGGLTDTQYF	TGTGCCAGCAGCCAAACCGGGACTAGCGGGGGGTTGACAGATACGCAGTATTTT
.	TRBV9	.	TRBJ1-6	CASSTRGHQDSPLHF	TGTGCCAGCAGCACCCGGGGACACCAGGATTCACCCCTCCACTTT
.	TRBV7-8	.	TRBJ1-6	CASSLEYSPLHF	TGTGCCAGCAGCTTAGAGTATTCACCCCTCCACTTT
.	TRBV5-1	.	TRBJ2-5	CASSLRRGGQETQYF	TGCGCCAGCAGCTTGCGCAGGGGAGGCCAAGAGACCCAGTACTTC
TRBD2	TRBV5-8	few	TRBJ2-5	CASPLPPIAGIKETQYF	TGTGCCAGCCCCCTGCCCCCTATAGCGGGGATTAAAGAGACCCAGTACTTC
TRBD2	TRBV5-5	.	TRBJ2-5	CASISSGGLKETQYF	TGTGCCAGCATCAGTAGCGGGGGCCTGAAAGAGACCCAGTACTTC
.	TRBV29-1	once	TRBJ1-3	CSVNKGNSGNTIYF	TGCAGCGTGAATAAGGGGAATTCTGGAAACACCATATATTTT
TRBD1	TRBV9	few	TRBJ1-2	CASRQGGSYYGYTF	TGTGCCAGCAGGCAAGGGGGCAGTTACTATGGCTACACCTTC
.	TRBV11-2	.	TRBJ2-2	CASSLGPGTGELFF	TGTGCCAGCAGCTTAGGGCCCGGCACCGGGGAGCTGTTTTTT
.	TRBV3-1/TRBV3-2	.	TRBJ1-2	CASSQVSGNYGYTF	TGTGCCAGCAGCCAAGTTTCCGGGAACTATGGCTACACCTTC
.	TRBV28	.	TRBJ1-6	CASKAPANSPLHF	TGTGCCAGCAAGGCCCCTGCTAATTCACCCCTCCACTTT
.	TRBV30	.	TRBJ1-1	CAWRRVGVSEAFF	TGTGCCTGGAGGCGGGTGGGTGTCTCTGAAGCTTTCTTT
.	TRBV2	.	TRBJ2-2	CASSGSRTGELFF	TGTGCCAGCAGTGGTAGTCGTACCGGGGAGCTGTTTTTT